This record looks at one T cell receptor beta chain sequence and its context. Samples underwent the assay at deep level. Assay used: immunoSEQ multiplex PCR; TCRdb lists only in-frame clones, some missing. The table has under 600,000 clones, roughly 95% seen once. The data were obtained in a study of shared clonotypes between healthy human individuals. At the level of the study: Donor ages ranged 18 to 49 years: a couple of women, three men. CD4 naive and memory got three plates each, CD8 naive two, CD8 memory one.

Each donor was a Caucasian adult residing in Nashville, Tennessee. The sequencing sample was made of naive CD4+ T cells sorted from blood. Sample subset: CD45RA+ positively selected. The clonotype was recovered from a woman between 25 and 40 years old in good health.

CDR3 bases: TGTGCCAGCAGTTACCCGGGCGGGGGCAAGGAGACCCAGTACTTC. Residues: CASSYPGGGKETQYF. This chain links TRBV6-6 with TRBJ2-5, with D tentatively TRBD2 (7 bases). Germline V gives CDR1 MNHNY, CDR2 SVGAGI (reference sequence). CDR3 length: 15 residues. Between the trimmed V and J ends, which lost 2 bases and 5 bases, there was a span of 15 bases.